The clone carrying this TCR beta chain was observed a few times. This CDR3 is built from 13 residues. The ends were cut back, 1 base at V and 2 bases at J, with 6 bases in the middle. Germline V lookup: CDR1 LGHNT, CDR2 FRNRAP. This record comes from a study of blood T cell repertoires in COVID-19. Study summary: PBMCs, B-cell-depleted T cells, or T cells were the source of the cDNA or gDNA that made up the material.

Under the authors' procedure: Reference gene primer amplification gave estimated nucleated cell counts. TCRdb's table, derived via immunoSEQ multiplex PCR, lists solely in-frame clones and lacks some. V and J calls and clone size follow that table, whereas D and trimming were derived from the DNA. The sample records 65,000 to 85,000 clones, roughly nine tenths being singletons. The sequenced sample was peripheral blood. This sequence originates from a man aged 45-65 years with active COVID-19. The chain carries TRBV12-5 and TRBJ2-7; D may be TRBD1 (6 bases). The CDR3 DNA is TGTGCTAGTGGTTTGGGACAGGCCTACGAGCAGTACTTC. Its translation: CASGLGQAYEQYF.